The clone carrying this T cell receptor beta chain appeared a single time. These data originate in a study of CD8 T cells in ankylosing spondylitis. This CDR3 region has 14 residues. One entry per CDR3 protein results from TCRdb running MiXCR on the 5' RACE reads. The sample includes tens of thousands of distinct CDR3 sequences, 16% of them seen just once. The sample was blood. This TCR was sampled from a male donor with ankylosing spondylitis or in good health (not recorded which). V gene TRBV21-1 combines with J gene TRBJ2-7; TRBD2 reflects the table's D call only, with no check against the DNA. TRBV21-1 is a pseudogene locus. This chain's CDR3 is CASSRVAGSHEQYF. Written as DNA, the CDR3 is TGTGCCAGCAGCAGGGTAGCAGGGAGCCACGAGCAGTACTTC.